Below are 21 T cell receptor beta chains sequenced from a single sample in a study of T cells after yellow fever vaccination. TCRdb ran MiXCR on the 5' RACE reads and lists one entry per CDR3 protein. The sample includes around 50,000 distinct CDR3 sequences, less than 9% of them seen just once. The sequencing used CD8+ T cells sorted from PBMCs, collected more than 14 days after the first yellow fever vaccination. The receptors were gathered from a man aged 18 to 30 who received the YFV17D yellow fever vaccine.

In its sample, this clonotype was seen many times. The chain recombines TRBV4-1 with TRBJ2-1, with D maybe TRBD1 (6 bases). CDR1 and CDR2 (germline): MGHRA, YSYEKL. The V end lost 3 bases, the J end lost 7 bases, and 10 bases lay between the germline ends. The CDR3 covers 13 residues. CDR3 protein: CASSHPGANEQFF. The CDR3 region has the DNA TGCGCCAGCAGCCACCCAGGGGCTAATGAGCAGTTCTTC.

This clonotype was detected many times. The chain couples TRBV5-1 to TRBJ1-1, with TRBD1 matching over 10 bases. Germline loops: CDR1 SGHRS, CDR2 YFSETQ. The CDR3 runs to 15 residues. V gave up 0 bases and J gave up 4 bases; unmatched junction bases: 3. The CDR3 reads CASSLERTGGTEAFF. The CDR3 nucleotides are TGCGCCAGCAGCTTGGAGAGGACAGGGGGCACTGAAGCTTTCTTT.

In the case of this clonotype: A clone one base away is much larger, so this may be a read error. The CDR3 is CASGSKTGSEAFF. The CDR3 nucleotides read TGTGCCAGCGGTTCGAAAACAGGGTCTGAAGCTTTCTTT. The genes are TRBV12-3 or TRBV12-4 and TRBJ1-1; D is possibly TRBD1 (6 bases). The CDR3 covers 13 residues. Deletions cut 8 bases from V and 6 bases from J, with 16 bases between.

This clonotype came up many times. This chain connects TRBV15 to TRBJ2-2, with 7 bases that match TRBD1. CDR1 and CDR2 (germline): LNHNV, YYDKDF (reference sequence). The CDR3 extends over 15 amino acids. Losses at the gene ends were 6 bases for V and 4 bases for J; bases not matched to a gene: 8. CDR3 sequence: CATRIQGFPTGELFF. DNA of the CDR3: TGTGCCACCAGAATACAGGGGTTCCCCACCGGGGAGCTGTTTTTT.

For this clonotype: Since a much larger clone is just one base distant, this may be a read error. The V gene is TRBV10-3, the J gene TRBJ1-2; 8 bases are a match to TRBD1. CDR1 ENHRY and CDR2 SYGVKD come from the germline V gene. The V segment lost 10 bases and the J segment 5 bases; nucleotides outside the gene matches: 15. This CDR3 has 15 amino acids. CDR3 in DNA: TGTGCCACCGAACCAGGGGGCGCGGGGGAGTATGGCTACACCTTC. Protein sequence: CATEPGGAGEYGYTF.

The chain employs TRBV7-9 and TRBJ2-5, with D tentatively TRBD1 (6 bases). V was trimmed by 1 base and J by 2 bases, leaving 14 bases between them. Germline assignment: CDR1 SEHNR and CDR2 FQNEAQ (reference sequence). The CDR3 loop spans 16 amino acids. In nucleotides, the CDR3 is TGTGCCAGCAGCTTAGGCCCAGGGGATATACAAGAGACCCAGTACTTC. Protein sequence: CASSLGPGDIQETQYF.

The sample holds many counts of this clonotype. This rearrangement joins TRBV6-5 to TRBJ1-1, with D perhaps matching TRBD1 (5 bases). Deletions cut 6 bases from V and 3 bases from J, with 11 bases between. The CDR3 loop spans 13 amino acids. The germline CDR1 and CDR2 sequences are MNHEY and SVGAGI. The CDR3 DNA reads TGTGCCAGCAGCCCCGGGGGGGACACTGAAGCTTTCTTT. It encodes CASSPGGDTEAFF.

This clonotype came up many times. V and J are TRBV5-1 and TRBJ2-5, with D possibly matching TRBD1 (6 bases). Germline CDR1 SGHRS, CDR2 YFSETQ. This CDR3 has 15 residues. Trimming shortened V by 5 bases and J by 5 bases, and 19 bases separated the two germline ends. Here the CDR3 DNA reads TGCGCCAGCAGTTTAACGACCTCAGGGGACGAGACCCAGTACTTC. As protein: CASSLTTSGDETQYF.

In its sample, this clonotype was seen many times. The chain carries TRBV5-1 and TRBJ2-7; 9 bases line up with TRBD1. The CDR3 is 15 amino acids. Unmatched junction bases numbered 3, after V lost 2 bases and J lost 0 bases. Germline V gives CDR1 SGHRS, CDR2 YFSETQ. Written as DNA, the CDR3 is TGCGCCAGCAGCTTCGGGACAGGGCTCTCCTACGAGCAGTACGTC. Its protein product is CASSFGTGLSYEQYV.

The CDR3 DNA is TGTGCCAGCAGTTTTCCTGGCGGGGGGATCACAGATACGCAGTATTTT. Protein: CASSFPGGGITDTQYF. This chain links TRBV12-3 or TRBV12-4 with TRBJ2-3; 8 bases map to TRBD2. The CDR3 contains 16 residues. V lost 3 bases to trimming and J lost 2 bases; unmatched junction nucleotides: 7.

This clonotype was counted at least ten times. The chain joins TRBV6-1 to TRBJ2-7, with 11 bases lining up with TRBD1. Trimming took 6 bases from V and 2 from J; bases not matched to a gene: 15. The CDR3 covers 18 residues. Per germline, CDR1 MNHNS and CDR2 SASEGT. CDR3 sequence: CASSLASSGTGGPYEQYF. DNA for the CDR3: TGTGCCAGCAGCCTAGCCAGCTCCGGGACAGGGGGTCCCTACGAGCAGTACTTC.

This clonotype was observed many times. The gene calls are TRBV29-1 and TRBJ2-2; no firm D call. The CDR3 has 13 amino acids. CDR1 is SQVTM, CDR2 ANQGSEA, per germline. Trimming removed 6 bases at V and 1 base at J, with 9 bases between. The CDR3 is CSVDAMNTGELFF. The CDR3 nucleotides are TGCAGCGTAGACGCAATGAACACCGGGGAGCTGTTTTTT.

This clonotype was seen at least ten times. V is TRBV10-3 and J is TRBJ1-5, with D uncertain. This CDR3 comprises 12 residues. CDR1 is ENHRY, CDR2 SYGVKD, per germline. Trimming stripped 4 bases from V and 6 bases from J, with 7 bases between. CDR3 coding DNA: TGTGCCATCAGTGCATCGGGTCAGCCCCAGCATTTT. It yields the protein CAISASGQPQHF.

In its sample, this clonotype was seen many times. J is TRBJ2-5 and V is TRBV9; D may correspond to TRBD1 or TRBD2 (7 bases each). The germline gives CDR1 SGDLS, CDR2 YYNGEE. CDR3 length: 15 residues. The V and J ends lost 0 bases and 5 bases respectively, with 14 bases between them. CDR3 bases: TGTGCCAGCAGCGTAGAGGGGAGGGGGCCTGAGACCCAGTACTTC. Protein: CASSVEGRGPETQYF. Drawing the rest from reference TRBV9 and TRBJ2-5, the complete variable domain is DSGVTQTPKHLITATGQRVTLRCSPRSGDLSVYWYQQSLDQGLQFLIQYYNGEERAKGNILERFSAQQFPDLHSELNLSSLELGDSALYFCASSVEGRGPETQYFGPGTRLLVL.

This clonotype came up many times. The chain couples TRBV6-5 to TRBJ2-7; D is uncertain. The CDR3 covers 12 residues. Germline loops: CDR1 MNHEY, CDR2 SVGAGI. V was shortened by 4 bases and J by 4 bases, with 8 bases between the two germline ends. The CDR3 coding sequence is TGTGCCAGCAGTTCTGAGACTTACGAGCAGTACTTC. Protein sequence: CASSSETYEQYF.

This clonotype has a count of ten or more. The CDR3 DNA follows: TGTGCCAGCAGCTTAGGACCCTCAGTGGGGATCTTCAATGAGCAGTTCTTC. This translates into CASSLGPSVGIFNEQFF. The chain employs TRBV7-2 and TRBJ2-1, with D hard to call. Germline lookup yields CDR1 SGHTA and CDR2 FQGNSA. V was shortened by 1 base and J by 6 bases, with 19 bases between the two germline ends. The CDR3 runs 17 residues.

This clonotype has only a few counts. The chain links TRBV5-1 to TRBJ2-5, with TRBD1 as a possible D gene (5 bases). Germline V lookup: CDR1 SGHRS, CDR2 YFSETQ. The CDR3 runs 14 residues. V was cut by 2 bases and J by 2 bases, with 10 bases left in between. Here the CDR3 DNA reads TGCGCCAGCAGCTTTATCGACAGACAAGAGACCCAGTACTTC. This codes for CASSFIDRQETQYF. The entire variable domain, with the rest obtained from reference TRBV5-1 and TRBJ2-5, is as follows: KAGVTQTPRYLIKTRGQQVTLSCSPISGHRSVSWYQQTPGQGLQFLFEYFSETQRNKGNFPGRFSGRQFSNSRSEMNVSTLELGDSALYLCASSFIDRQETQYFGPGTRLLVL.

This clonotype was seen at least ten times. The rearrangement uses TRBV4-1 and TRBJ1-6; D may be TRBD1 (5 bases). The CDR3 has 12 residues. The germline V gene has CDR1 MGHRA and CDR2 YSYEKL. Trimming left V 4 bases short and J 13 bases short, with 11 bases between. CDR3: CASSLQGKPLHF. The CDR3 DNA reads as TGCGCCAGCAGCCTCCAGGGTAAGCCCCTCCACTTT.

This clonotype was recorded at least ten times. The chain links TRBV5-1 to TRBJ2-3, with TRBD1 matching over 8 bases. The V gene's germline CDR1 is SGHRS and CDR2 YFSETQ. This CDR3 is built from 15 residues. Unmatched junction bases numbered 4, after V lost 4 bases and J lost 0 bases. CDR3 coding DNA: TGCGCCAGCAGCACTCGACAGGGGAGCACAGATACGCAGTATTTT. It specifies CASSTRQGSTDTQYF.

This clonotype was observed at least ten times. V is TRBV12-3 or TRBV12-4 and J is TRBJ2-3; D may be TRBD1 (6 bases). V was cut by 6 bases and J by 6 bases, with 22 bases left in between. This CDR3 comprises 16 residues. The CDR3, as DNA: TGTGCCAGCAGCCAGGGACATCGGATGTCCGGGGATACGCAGTATTTT. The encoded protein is CASSQGHRMSGDTQYF.

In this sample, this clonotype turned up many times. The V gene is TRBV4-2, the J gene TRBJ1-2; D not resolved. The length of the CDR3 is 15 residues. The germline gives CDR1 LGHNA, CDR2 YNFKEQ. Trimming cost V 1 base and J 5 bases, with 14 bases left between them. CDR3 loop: CASSQAAGDSYGYTF. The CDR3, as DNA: TGTGCCAGCAGCCAAGCTGCAGGCGATTCTTATGGCTACACCTTC.